The sequence of this T cell receptor (beta chain) was determined in a study of shared clonotypes between healthy human individuals. This clone was seen a few times. This likely reflects a read error, since a far larger clone is one base away. Trimming left V 2 bases short and J 9 bases short, with 13 bases between. The CDR3 covers 13 residues. In germline, CDR1 is ENHRY, CDR2 SYGVKD. The protocol was immunoSEQ multiplex PCR, while the TCRdb copy is restricted to in-frame clones and leaves out a portion. The table includes about 490,000 clones, over 75% detected once. The material sequenced was PBMCs. The TCR originated in a woman between 40 and 50 years old in good health. Some clones in this sample may be carry-over from other donors' samples. The V call is TRBV10-3, the J call TRBJ1-2; TRBD1 is a possible D gene (6 bases). The CDR3 region has the DNA TGTGCCATCAGTGAGACAGGGACGGCCTGCTACACCTTC. This encodes CAISETGTACYTF.